Reported below is one TCR delta chain. Its specificity is unknown. The sample is drawn from a study of Vδ1+ human thymocytes. Germline assignment: CDR1 TSWWSYY and CDR2 QGS. Unmatched junction bases numbered 9, after V lost 5 bases and J lost 10 bases. The CDR3 spans 14 residues. Extracted RNA was reverse transcribed into cDNA. Multiplex PCR used pooled V-gene forward primers and a constant-region reverse primer to amplify CDR3s. TCRdb redid clone calling on the multiplex PCR reads using CATT. The data show around 20,000 delta-chain clones, around 7.4% seen once. Study conclusions and caveats: Approximately 19% of thymic delta-chain sequences were Vdelta2, with few Vdelta3, unlike blood Vdelta1+ controls. Thymic TRG and TRD repertoires appeared highly polyclonal.

Alphabeta T cells were depleted, then CD3+ Vdelta1+ Vdelta2- thymocytes were FACS-sorted. Vdelta1+ thymocyte sorts reached between roughly 98% and 99.6% purity. Sequencing input: Vdelta1+ gamma-delta thymocytes from the thymus. The subset was: FACS-sorted CD3+ TCRalphabeta- TCRVdelta1+ TCRVdelta2- thymocytes. The receptor was derived from a child younger than two who had congenital heart surgery. The chain couples TRDV1 to TRDJ1; TRDD3 matches 11 bases. CDR3 sequence: CALGQNGGYDRLIF. CDR3 DNA sequence: TGTGCTCTTGGGCAGAATGGGGGATACGACCGACTCATCTTT.